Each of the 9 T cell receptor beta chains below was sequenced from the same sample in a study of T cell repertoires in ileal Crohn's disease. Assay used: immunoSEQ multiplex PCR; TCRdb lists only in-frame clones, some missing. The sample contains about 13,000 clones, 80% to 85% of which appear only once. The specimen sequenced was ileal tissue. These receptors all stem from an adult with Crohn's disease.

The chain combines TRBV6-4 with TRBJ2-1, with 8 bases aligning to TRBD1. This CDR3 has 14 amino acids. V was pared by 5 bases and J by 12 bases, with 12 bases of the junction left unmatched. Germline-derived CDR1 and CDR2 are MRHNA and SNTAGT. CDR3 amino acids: CASSPTGARSGQFF. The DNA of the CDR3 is TGTGCCAGCAGTCCGACAGGGGCGCGGTCGGGGCAGTTCTTC.

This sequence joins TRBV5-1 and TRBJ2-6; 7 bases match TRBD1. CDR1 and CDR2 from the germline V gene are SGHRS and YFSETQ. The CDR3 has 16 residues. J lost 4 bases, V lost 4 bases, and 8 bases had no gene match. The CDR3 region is CASSQTTGTGANVLTF. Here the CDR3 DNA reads TGCGCCAGCAGCCAGACGACAGGGACCGGGGCCAACGTCCTGACTTTC.

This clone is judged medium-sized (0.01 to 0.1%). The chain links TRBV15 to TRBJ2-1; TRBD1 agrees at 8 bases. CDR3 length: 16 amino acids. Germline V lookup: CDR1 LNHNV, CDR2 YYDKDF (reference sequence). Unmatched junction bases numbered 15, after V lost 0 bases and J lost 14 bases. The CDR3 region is CATSRDRTGILVGKFF. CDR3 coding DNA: TGTGCCACCAGCAGAGACAGGACAGGGATTTTGGTGGGGAAGTTCTTC.

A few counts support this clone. The chain's CDR3 is CSVERQGRETQYF. The CDR3 bases are TGCAGCGTTGAACGACAGGGGCGAGAGACCCAGTACTTC. The chain carries TRBV29-1 and TRBJ2-5, with 8 positions matching TRBD1. J lost 4 bases, V lost 2 bases, and 3 bases had no gene match. The germline V gene encodes CDR1 SQVTM and CDR2 ANQGSEA. This CDR3 has 13 amino acids.

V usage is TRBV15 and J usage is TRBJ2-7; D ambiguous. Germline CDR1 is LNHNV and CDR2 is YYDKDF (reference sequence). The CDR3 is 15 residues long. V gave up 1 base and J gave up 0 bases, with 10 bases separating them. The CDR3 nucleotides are TGTGCCACCAGCAGAGTTTTTTCTAGCTCCTACGAGCAGTACTTC. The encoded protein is CATSRVFSSSYEQYF.

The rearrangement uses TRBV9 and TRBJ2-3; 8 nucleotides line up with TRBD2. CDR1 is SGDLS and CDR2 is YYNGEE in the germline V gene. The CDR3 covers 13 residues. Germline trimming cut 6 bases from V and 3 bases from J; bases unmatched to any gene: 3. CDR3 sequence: CASNRGGTDTQYF. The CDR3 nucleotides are TGTGCCAGCAACCGGGGGGGGACAGATACGCAGTATTTT. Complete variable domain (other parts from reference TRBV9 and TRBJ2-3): DSGVTQTPKHLITATGQRVTLRCSPRSGDLSVYWYQQSLDQGLQFLIQYYNGEERAKGNILERFSAQQFPDLHSELNLSSLELGDSALYFCASNRGGTDTQYFGPGTRLTVL.

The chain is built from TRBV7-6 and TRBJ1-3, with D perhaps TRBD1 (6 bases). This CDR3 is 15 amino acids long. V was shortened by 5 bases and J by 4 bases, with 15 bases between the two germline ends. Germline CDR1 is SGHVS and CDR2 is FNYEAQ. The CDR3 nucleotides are TGTGCCAGCAGCCCACAACAGGGTTCGGGAAACACCATATATTTT. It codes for CASSPQQGSGNTIYF.

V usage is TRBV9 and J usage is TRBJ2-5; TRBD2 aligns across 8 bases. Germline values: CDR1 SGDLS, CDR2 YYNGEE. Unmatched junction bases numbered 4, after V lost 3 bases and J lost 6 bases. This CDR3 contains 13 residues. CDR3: CASSGPGGQTQYF. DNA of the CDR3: TGTGCCAGCAGCGGACCGGGAGGGCAGACCCAGTACTTC.

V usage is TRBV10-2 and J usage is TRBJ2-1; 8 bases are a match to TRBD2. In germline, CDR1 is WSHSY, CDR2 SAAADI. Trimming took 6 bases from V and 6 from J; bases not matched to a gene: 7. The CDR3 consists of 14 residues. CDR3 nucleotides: TGCGCCAGCAGGAGTGCGGGAGGAGGCAATGAGCAGTTCTTC. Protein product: CASRSAGGGNEQFF.